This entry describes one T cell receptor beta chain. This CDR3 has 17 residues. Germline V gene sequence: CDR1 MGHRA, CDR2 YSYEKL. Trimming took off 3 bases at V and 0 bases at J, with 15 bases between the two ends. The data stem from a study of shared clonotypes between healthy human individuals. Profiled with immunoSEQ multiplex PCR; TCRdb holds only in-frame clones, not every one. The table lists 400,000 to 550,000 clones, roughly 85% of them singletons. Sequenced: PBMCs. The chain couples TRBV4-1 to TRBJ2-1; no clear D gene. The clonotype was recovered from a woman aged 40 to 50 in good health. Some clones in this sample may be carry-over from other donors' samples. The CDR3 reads CASSQGQRISSYNEQFF. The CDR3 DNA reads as TGCGCCAGCAGCCAGGGTCAGAGGATTAGCTCCTACAATGAGCAGTTCTTC.